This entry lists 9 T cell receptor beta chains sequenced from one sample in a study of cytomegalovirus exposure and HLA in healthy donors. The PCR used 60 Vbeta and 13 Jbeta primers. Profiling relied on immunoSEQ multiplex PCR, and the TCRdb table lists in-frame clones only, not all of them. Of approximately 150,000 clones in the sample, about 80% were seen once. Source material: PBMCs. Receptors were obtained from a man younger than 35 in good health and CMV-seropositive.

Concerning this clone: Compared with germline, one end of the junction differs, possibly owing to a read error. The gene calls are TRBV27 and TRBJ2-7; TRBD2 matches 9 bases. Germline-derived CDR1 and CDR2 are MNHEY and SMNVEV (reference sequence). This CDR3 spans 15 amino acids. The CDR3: CAGSLRTSAAYEQYF. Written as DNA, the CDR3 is TGTGCCGGCAGTTTGCGGACTAGCGCGGCCTACGAGCAGTACTTC.

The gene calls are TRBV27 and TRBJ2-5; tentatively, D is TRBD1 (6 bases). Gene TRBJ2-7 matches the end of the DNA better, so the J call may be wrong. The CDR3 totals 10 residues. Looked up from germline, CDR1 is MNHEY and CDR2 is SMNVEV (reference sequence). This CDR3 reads CATGVYEQYF. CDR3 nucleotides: TGTGCCACAGGGGTCTACGAGCAGTACTTC.

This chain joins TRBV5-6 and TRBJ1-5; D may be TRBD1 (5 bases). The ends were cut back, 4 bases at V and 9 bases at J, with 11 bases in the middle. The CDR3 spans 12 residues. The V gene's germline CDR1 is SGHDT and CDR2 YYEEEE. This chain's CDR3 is CASSRTGSPQHF. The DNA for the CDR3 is TGTGCCAGCAGCCGCACAGGCTCGCCCCAGCATTTT.

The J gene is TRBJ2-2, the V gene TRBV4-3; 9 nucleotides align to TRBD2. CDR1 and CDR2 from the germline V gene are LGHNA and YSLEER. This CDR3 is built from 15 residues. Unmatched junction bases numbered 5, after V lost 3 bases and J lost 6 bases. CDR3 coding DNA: TGCGCCAGCAGCCAGGGACTAGCTTCCCCCGGGGAGCTGTTTTTT. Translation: CASSQGLASPGELFF.

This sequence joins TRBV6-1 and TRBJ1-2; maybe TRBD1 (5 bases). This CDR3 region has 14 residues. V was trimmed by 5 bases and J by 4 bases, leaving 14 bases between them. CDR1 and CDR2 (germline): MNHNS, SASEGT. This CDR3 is CASSHGGRGYGYTF. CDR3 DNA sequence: TGTGCCAGCAGTCACGGGGGTCGCGGCTATGGCTACACCTTC.

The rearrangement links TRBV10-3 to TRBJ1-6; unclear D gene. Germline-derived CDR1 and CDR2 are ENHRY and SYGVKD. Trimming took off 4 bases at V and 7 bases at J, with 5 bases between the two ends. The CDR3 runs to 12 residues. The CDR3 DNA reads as TGTGCCATCAGTGCCCTAAATTCACCCCTCCACTTT. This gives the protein CAISALNSPLHF.

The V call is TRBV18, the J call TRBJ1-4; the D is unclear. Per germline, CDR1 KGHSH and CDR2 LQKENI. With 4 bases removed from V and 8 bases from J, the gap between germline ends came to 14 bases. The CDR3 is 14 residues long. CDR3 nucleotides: TGTGCCAGCTCACTGGGGAGCGCTGACGAAAAACTGTTTTTT. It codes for CASSLGSADEKLFF.

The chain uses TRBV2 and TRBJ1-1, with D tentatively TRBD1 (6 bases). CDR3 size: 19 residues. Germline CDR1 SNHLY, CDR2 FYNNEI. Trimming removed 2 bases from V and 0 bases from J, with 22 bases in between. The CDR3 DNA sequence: TGTGCCAGCAGTGAAAGTCTTGGCAGGGGTAGAAGATTGAACACTGAAGCTTTCTTT. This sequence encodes CASSESLGRGRRLNTEAFF.

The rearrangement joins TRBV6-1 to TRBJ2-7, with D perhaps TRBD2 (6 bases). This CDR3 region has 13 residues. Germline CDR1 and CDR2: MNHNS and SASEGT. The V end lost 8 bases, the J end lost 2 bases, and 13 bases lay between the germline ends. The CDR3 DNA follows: TGTGCCAGCGGTGGGACTGAAGCCTACGAGCAGTACTTC. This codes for CASGGTEAYEQYF.